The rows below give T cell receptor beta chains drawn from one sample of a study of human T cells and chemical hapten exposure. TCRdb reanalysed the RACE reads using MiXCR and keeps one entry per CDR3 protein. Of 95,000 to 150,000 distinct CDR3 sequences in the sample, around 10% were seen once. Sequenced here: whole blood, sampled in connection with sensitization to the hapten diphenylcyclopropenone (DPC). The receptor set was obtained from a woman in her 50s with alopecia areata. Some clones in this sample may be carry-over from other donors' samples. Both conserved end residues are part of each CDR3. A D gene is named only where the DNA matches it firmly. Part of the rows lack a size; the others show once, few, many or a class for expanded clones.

TGTGCCAGCAGCGTAGTGAGGGGGTTGAACACTGAAGCTTTCTTT	CASSVVRGLNTEAFF	15	TRBV9	.	TRBJ1-1	few
TGTGCCAGCAGCCGTAGGGGGGCTAGCGGGGGCACAGATACGCAGTATTTT	CASSRRGASGGTDTQYF	17	TRBV6-6	TRBD2	TRBJ2-3	.
TGTGCCAGCAGTGAAGGGGCGGGCCGTGAGAAACTGTTTTTT	CASSEGAGREKLFF	14	TRBV2	.	TRBJ1-4	many
TGTGCCAGTTGGGGGGGTGGGACTGAAGCTTTCTTT	CASWGGGTEAFF	12	TRBV6-5	.	TRBJ1-1	.
TGTGCCAGCAGCCCCCTAGGGGGGGGGGGAGATACGCAGTATTTT	CASSPLGGGGDTQYF	15	TRBV9	.	TRBJ2-3	.
TGTGCCAGCGGGGCTCACGGGGCAGTTTCCACAGATACGCAGTATTTT	CASGAHGAVSTDTQYF	16	TRBV28	.	TRBJ2-3	many
TGCGCCAGCAGCCTTCAGGATAGCTACACCTTC	CASSLQDSYTF	11	TRBV4-1	.	TRBJ1-2	.
TGTGCCAGCAGTTTACTTTCCAATGAGCAGTTCTTC	CASSLLSNEQFF	12	TRBV28	.	TRBJ2-1	many
TGTGCCTGGAGCGATGTGGGCAATGAGCAGTTCTTC	CAWSDVGNEQFF	12	TRBV30	.	TRBJ2-1	.
TGTGCCAGCAGCCCCCGGGACAGTAACTACGAGCAGTACTTC	CASSPRDSNYEQYF	14	TRBV7-8	TRBD1	TRBJ2-7	few
TGCAGTGCTAGAGGGAGGGCGGGACTACTCTACGAGCAGTACTTC	CSARGRAGLLYEQYF	15	TRBV20-1	TRBD2	TRBJ2-7	few
TGTGCCAGCAGGGAACAGGGGGCCAACACTGAAGCTTTCTTT	CASREQGANTEAFF	14	TRBV7-9	TRBD1	TRBJ1-1	.
TGTGCCAGCAGTTTATTCCGAGGGGAGCATCAGCCCCAGCATTTT	CASSLFRGEHQPQHF	15	TRBV28	.	TRBJ1-5	.
TGCAGTGCCCCTCAAGGACTACCCAATGAGCAGTTCTTC	CSAPQGLPNEQFF	13	TRBV20-1	.	TRBJ2-1	many
TGTGCCAGCACTACGAACCCCGGGGAGCTGTTTTTT	CASTTNPGELFF	12	TRBV12-3/TRBV12-4	.	TRBJ2-2	few
TGTGCCAGCAGCTTAAGACTAGCGGGAGTCACAGATACGCAGTATTTT	CASSLRLAGVTDTQYF	16	TRBV7-2	TRBD2	TRBJ2-3	.
TGTGCCAGCCTTGAGGATGACCCCCTTAATCAGCCCCAGCATTTT	CASLEDDPLNQPQHF	15	TRBV6-1	.	TRBJ1-5	few
TGTGCCAGCAGCCCCTCGACCTTTCTACGGGGGAGCCTCCACTTT	CASSPSTFLRGSLHF	15	TRBV5-8	.	TRBJ1-6	.
TGTGCCAGCAGTTCCCGACAGGTTTACAATGAGCAGTTCTTC	CASSSRQVYNEQFF	14	TRBV27	.	TRBJ2-1	many
TGTGCCAGCAGCCACGGTATTGATGGCTACACCTTC	CASSHGIDGYTF	12	TRBV3-1	.	TRBJ1-2	few
TGTGCCAGCAGCTTAGCTGGGACAGGGGAAAAACTGTTTTTT	CASSLAGTGEKLFF	14	TRBV7-9	TRBD1	TRBJ1-4	.
TGTGCCATCAGTGAGGGGGGGCGAGGTGAAAAACTGTTTTTT	CAISEGGRGEKLFF	14	TRBV10-3	.	TRBJ1-4	.
TGTGCCAGCAGTCGGACAGGGGGGAATGAGCAGTTCTTC	CASSRTGGNEQFF	13	TRBV12-3/TRBV12-4	TRBD1	TRBJ2-1	few
TGCAGCGTTGCATGGACGGACGAGCAGTACTTC	CSVAWTDEQYF	11	TRBV29-1	.	TRBJ2-7	few
TGCGCCAGCAGTGAGTCGGGCGGTCGGGCGCAGTATTTT	CASSESGGRAQYF	13	TRBV10-1	.	TRBJ2-3	many
TGTGCCAGCAGCAAATGGAATCTTGAACAGGGATATGAGACCCAGTACTTC	CASSKWNLEQGYETQYF	17	TRBV21-1	.	TRBJ2-5	.
TGCAGTGCTAGTGGGCGGGGCTCCTACAATGAGCAGTTCTTC	CSASGRGSYNEQFF	14	TRBV20-1	.	TRBJ2-1	few
TGCAGTGCTAGGGACTTAGCGGGGGCCAACTACAATGAGCAGTTCTTC	CSARDLAGANYNEQFF	16	TRBV20-1	TRBD2	TRBJ2-1	few
TGTGCCAGCTGTACTAGCGGAATAAGGTACGAGCAGTACTTC	CASCTSGIRYEQYF	14	TRBV28	TRBD2	TRBJ2-7	few
TGTGCCAGCATGGACGGCTACACAGATACGCAGTATTTT	CASMDGYTDTQYF	13	TRBV6-6	.	TRBJ2-3	many
TGTGCCAGCAGTTGGACAGGGGATGCTGGCTACACCTTC	CASSWTGDAGYTF	13	TRBV12-3/TRBV12-4	TRBD1	TRBJ1-2	.
TGCAGCGTGGGGGATATGGAGACTGAAGCTTTCTTT	CSVGDMETEAFF	12	TRBV29-1	.	TRBJ1-1	few
TGTGCCAGCAACACCGGGACTAGCTTCACGTCTGGAGAGACCCAGTACTTC	CASNTGTSFTSGETQYF	17	TRBV12-3/TRBV12-4	TRBD2	TRBJ2-5	many
TGCGCCAGCAGCAGGGGACAGAAAGAGACCCAGTACTTC	CASSRGQKETQYF	13	TRBV5-1	TRBD1	TRBJ2-5	.
TGTGCCGGTCCGCGGACAGGGCTGAACACTGAAGCTTTCTTT	CAGPRTGLNTEAFF	14	TRBV27	TRBD1	TRBJ1-1	.
TGCGCCAGCAGCTTGCGTTCGGCAAACTATGGCTACACCTTC	CASSLRSANYGYTF	14	TRBV5-1	.	TRBJ1-2	few
TGTGCCAGCAGTCGGACAGGGGGCCGAACCGGGGAGCTGTTTTTT	CASSRTGGRTGELFF	15	TRBV28	TRBD1	TRBJ2-2	many
TGCAGTGCTCGTCAGCGGTTCACCGGGGAGCTGTTTTTT	CSARQRFTGELFF	13	TRBV20-1	.	TRBJ2-2	few
TGTGCCAGCAGCTCACGTGGGGGACACTCAAGAGAAACTAACTATGGCTACACCTTC	CASSSRGGHSRETNYGYTF	19	TRBV9	.	TRBJ1-2	few
TGTGCCAGCGGGAATAATCAGCCCCAGCATTTT	CASGNNQPQHF	11	TRBV6-1	.	TRBJ1-5	many
TGTGCCAGCAGCGTAGGGAGCGGGGGGGCCTACGAGCAGTACTTC	CASSVGSGGAYEQYF	15	TRBV9	TRBD2	TRBJ2-7	.
TGTGCCAGCTCACCATCTGGGACAGGGCCCTACGAGCAGTACTTC	CASSPSGTGPYEQYF	15	TRBV18	TRBD1	TRBJ2-7	few
TGTGCCAGCAGCTTAGGGGAGGCCGCTGAAGGGGATGGCTACACCTTC	CASSLGEAAEGDGYTF	16	TRBV7-9	.	TRBJ1-2	few
TGCAGTGCTAGTGGCGGCGGACGAAAGTACGAGCAGTACTTC	CSASGGGRKYEQYF	14	TRBV20-1	.	TRBJ2-7	.
TGTGCCAGCAGTTTAAGCAGGGGGCGATCGGAAGCTTTCTTT	CASSLSRGRSEAFF	14	TRBV28	TRBD1	TRBJ1-1	many
TGTGCCAGCAGCTCCCGACTAGCGGGAGGATCAGAGACCCAGTACTTC	CASSSRLAGGSETQYF	16	TRBV9	TRBD2	TRBJ2-5	.
TGTGCCAGCAGTTTTCGGGCGGGAGTTCCAGATACGCAGTATTTT	CASSFRAGVPDTQYF	15	TRBV28	TRBD2	TRBJ2-3	few
TGTGCCAGCAGTTTAATCTCCGCTAGCACAGATACGCAGTATTTT	CASSLISASTDTQYF	15	TRBV12-3/TRBV12-4	.	TRBJ2-3	many
TGCAGCGCTACAGGGGGGCAGGGCACTGAAGCTTTCTTT	CSATGGQGTEAFF	13	TRBV29-1	TRBD1	TRBJ1-1	few
TGCGCCAGCAGCTTGCAATTTGGGACGTTGGACAATGAGCAGTTCTTC	CASSLQFGTLDNEQFF	16	TRBV5-1	.	TRBJ2-1	few
TGCGCCAGCAGCCAGGACAGCCTTGATCAGCCCCAGCATTTT	CASSQDSLDQPQHF	14	TRBV5-1	.	TRBJ1-5	few